A single sample gave rise to the 7 T cell receptor beta chains below, sequenced in a study of blood T cells in healthy people across ages. The use of a sample-barcoded 5' primer and a J-beta primer mix characterized a second PCR of roughly 7 to 11 cycles. TCRdb fed the 5' RACE reads into MiXCR, producing one record per CDR3 protein. This repertoire shows roughly 1 million distinct CDR3 sequences, roughly 24% found once; its top ten account for about 0.69%. These data were likewise used in another study, on T cells of mothers and their children.

Sequenced input: blood. These receptor sequences come from a girl aged 2-10 years in good health.

The table lists this clonotype with a few counts. V is TRBV7-9 and J is TRBJ2-2; no definite D call. CDR3 length equals 15 residues. V lost 1 base, J lost 0 bases, and 6 bases lay in between. Germline V CDR1 and CDR2: SEHNR, FQNEAQ (reference sequence). The CDR3 coding sequence is TGTGCCAGCAGCTTAGGACCTCCGAACACCGGGGAGCTGTTTTTT. Amino acids: CASSLGPPNTGELFF.

This clonotype was observed a single time. J is TRBJ1-4 and V is TRBV12-3 or TRBV12-4, with D perhaps TRBD1 (5 bases). The germline V and J ends were trimmed by 5 bases and 8 bases, with 9 bases remaining between them. CDR3 length equals 12 residues. DNA for the CDR3: TGTGCCAGCAGTCGACAGTGGGAAAAACTGTTTTTT. Its protein is CASSRQWEKLFF.

As to this clonotype: A much larger clone lies one base from this, so it may be a read error. The chain carries TRBV7-2 and TRBJ2-5, with a tentative D call TRBD1 (5 bases). V was cut by 3 bases and J by 5 bases, with 7 bases left in between. The CDR3 spans 12 residues. Looked up from germline, CDR1 is SGHTA and CDR2 is FQGNSA. The CDR3 bases are TGTGCCAGCAGCTTTAAGGGGGAGACCCAGTACTTC. Its protein is CASSFKGETQYF. Combining the CDR3 with reference TRBV7-2 and TRBJ2-5 gives the whole variable domain GAGVSQSPSNKVTEKGKDVELRCDPISGHTALYWYRQSLGQGLEFLIYFQGNSAPDKSGLPSDRFSAERTGGSVSTLTIQRTQQEDSAVYLCASSFKGETQYFGPGTRLLVL.

Note on this clonotype: A read error may explain this, as a much larger clone is one base away. This chain uses TRBV24-1 with TRBJ2-3; D uncertain. The germline V and J ends were trimmed by 4 bases and 4 bases, with 2 bases remaining between them. The CDR3 covers 11 residues. Germline loops: CDR1 KGHDR, CDR2 SFDVKD. CDR3 sequence (DNA): TGTGCCACCAGTGAGGCAGATACGCAGTATTTT. Its protein product is CATSEADTQYF.

This chain connects TRBV28 to TRBJ1-2; possible D gene TRBD1, 5 bases. CDR3 size: 12 residues. V dropped 6 bases and J dropped 8 bases, with 13 bases sitting between them. Germline V gene data show CDR1 as MDHEN and CDR2 as SYDVKM. CDR3 sequence: CASREGQRGYTF. The CDR3 DNA sequence: TGTGCCAGCAGAGAGGGGCAGAGGGGCTACACCTTC.

As DNA, the CDR3 is TGTGCCAGCAGCATCCGGGTTTCTAGCACAGATACGCAGTATTTT. It specifies CASSIRVSSTDTQYF. The chain is built from TRBV7-8 and TRBJ2-3; D is uncertain. There are 15 residues in the CDR3. Germline CDR1 and CDR2: SGHVS and FQNEAQ. The V and J ends lost 5 bases and 0 bases respectively, with 12 bases between them.

The rearrangement uses TRBV5-1 and TRBJ2-7; TRBD2 is a possible D gene (6 bases). V was pared by 4 bases and J by 0 bases, with 14 bases between. The CDR3 length is 15 residues. The V gene's germline CDR1 is SGHRS and CDR2 YFSETQ. The CDR3 sequence is CASSAALGGSYEQYF. CDR3 nucleotides: TGCGCCAGCAGCGCTGCCCTGGGGGGCTCCTACGAGCAGTACTTC.